This T cell receptor (beta chain) was sequenced during a study of blood T cell repertoires in COVID-19 (dated by TCRdb to about 2020). Study-wide context: Samples from collaborators originated in the United States, Italy and Spain and spanned both the acute and convalescent phases of COVID-19. The prospective study material was composed of cDNA or gDNA derived from T cells, B-cell-depleted T cells, or PBMCs. The dataset comprised deeply sampled blood TCRbeta repertoires from subjects exposed to, actively infected with, or recovered from COVID-19. A freely available public database, intended as a resource for researchers studying the immune response to SARS-CoV-2, is where the repertoires were released. The samples were drawn from the first 160 participants of the ongoing ImmuneRACE study and from more than 1,000 subjects provided by 6 global collaborators. Nearly every sample came with metadata listing a de-identified subject ID, COVID-19 status, age in years and sex. HLA class I and class II types, where available, came from metadata supplied by the sample provider rather than from assay-based typing.

What the research found in general, with its limitations: Clinical and demographic metadata were provided uncurated, with the amount varying by source and participant.

The immunoSEQ Assay, a bias-controlled multiplex PCR, was used to amplify TCRbeta CDR3 regions from genomic DNA. In the source study's methods: Nucleated cell counts per sample were estimated from amplification of reference gene primers within the assay. To quantify the absolute abundance of each unique TCRbeta CDR3 rearrangement, sequence reads were collapsed and filtered. For each sample, productive Simpson clonality was calculated by taking the square root of Simpson's diversity index across productive rearrangements. Drawn from immuneACCESS, this table holds only the in-frame rearrangements with V and J called that TCRdb kept. Clones are partly lost; checked studies trace under half to an unresolved V gene and leave the rest unexplained. V and J calls and clone size come straight from that table; D and trimming were deduced from the DNA. A total of some 220,000 clones appear in this sample, more than 75% of them only once. In total, the top ten clones hold over 4% of the sample.

Notes on this clone: The antigen it recognizes is unknown. Per-nucleotide qualities are absent, and no much larger clonotype sits a single base away.

One collaborating source in Seattle enrolled patients during active infection and followed them longitudinally through the course of disease. The collaborating institutions used their own protocols to collect whole blood in K2EDTA tubes. For TCRbeta analysis, collaborators shipped samples as frozen whole blood, isolated PBMCs, or DNA extracted from either of those sample types. V is cut by 5 bases and J by 3 bases, and the space between the germline ends is 17 bases. The CDR3 measures 15 amino acids from cysteine to phenylalanine. Only the CDR3 DNA is retained, 45 bases long and in frame from the first base. Reading the germline V gene gives CDR1 MNHEY and CDR2 SVGAGI.

The specimen was peripheral blood. This TCR came from a woman in her seventies with COVID-19, enrolled during active disease. This chain joins TRBV6-5 to TRBJ2-7; a tentative D call is TRBD1 (6 bases match). The nucleotide sequence reads as follows: TGTGCCAGCAGTATACCTCGAGGGGGTATCTACGAGCAGTACTTC. This encodes CASSIPRGGIYEQYF.